These T cell receptor beta chains were read from a single sample in a study of cytomegalovirus exposure and HLA in healthy donors. Assay: immunoSEQ multiplex PCR; the TCRdb copy retains only in-frame clones and omits some. The sample has 180,000 or so clones, 65% to 85% seen once. The sequenced sample was PBMCs. These receptors all come from a girl under 18 in good health and CMV-seropositive. Both conserved end residues are part of each CDR3. Fields, in order: D gene, clone size, J gene, V gene, CDR3 DNA, CDR3 protein. A D gene is named only where the DNA matches it firmly. Part of the rows lack a size; the others show once, few, many or a class for expanded clones.

d_gene: -; abundance: -; j_gene: TRBJ1-1; v_gene: TRBV4-1; CDR3nt: TGCGCCAGCAGCCACTACCAAGGAGAGAACACTGAAGCTTTCTTT; CDR3aa: CASSHYQGENTEAFF
d_gene: -; abundance: -; j_gene: TRBJ1-5; v_gene: TRBV10-2; CDR3nt: TGCGCCAGCAGTGAGTCGGTGGGAGCCCAGCATTTT; CDR3aa: CASSESVGAQHF
d_gene: -; abundance: -; j_gene: TRBJ2-2; v_gene: TRBV18; CDR3nt: TGTGCCAGCTCACCTGAGGTTGGCACCGGGGAGCTGTTTTTT; CDR3aa: CASSPEVGTGELFF
d_gene: -; abundance: -; j_gene: TRBJ1-1; v_gene: TRBV5-1; CDR3nt: TGCGCCAGCAGCTTGGGTTATCGGTCGACGACAGGTTTGAACACTGAAGCTTTCTTT; CDR3aa: CASSLGYRSTTGLNTEAFF
d_gene: TRBD2; abundance: few; j_gene: TRBJ2-1; v_gene: TRBV29-1; CDR3nt: TGCAGCGGCAAACTAGCGTTCGTAGACAATGAGCAGTTCTTC; CDR3aa: CSGKLAFVDNEQFF
d_gene: TRBD1; abundance: -; j_gene: TRBJ2-1; v_gene: TRBV5-6; CDR3nt: TGTGCCAGCAGCTACGTTGGGGGACAGGGGTCAAACAATGAGCAGTTCTTC; CDR3aa: CASSYVGGQGSNNEQFF
d_gene: TRBD2; abundance: -; j_gene: TRBJ2-5; v_gene: TRBV28; CDR3nt: TGTGCCAGCAGTTCCCCAGGCGGGAGCGAGGAGACCCAGTACTTC; CDR3aa: CASSSPGGSEETQYF
d_gene: TRBD2; abundance: -; j_gene: TRBJ2-1; v_gene: TRBV5-6; CDR3nt: TGTGCCAGCAGCCCCTATAGCGGGAGGGGGGGCTCCTACAATGAGCAGTTCTTC; CDR3aa: CASSPYSGRGGSYNEQFF
d_gene: -; abundance: few; j_gene: TRBJ2-5; v_gene: TRBV6-1; CDR3nt: TGTGCCAGCAGTGAAGGGCGGTTTTGGGGGCGCGAGACCCAGTACTTC; CDR3aa: CASSEGRFWGRETQYF
d_gene: TRBD2; abundance: -; j_gene: TRBJ2-3; v_gene: TRBV2; CDR3nt: TGTGCCAGTAGACTAGCGGGACGACGAGATACGCAGTATTTT; CDR3aa: CASRLAGRRDTQYF
d_gene: -; abundance: -; j_gene: TRBJ2-1; v_gene: TRBV5-4; CDR3nt: TGTGCCAGCAGCGGGTCTATTGGGCCCTCCGGCTACAATGAGCAGTTCTTC; CDR3aa: CASSGSIGPSGYNEQFF
d_gene: -; abundance: few; j_gene: TRBJ1-2; v_gene: TRBV6-1; CDR3nt: TGTGCCAGCATTCCCCATTTGAACTATGGCTACACCTTC; CDR3aa: CASIPHLNYGYTF
d_gene: -; abundance: -; j_gene: TRBJ2-2; v_gene: TRBV12-5; CDR3nt: TGTGCTAGTGGTTTTTGGGCCGACACCGGGGAGCTGTTTTTT; CDR3aa: CASGFWADTGELFF
d_gene: TRBD1; abundance: -; j_gene: TRBJ2-3; v_gene: TRBV7-3; CDR3nt: TGTGCCAGCAGCCCAGGGGGTAGCACAGATACGCAGTATTTT; CDR3aa: CASSPGGSTDTQYF
d_gene: -; abundance: -; j_gene: TRBJ2-1; v_gene: TRBV27; CDR3nt: TGTGCCAGCAGGCGGCAGGCCGGGAGCAGCGATGAGCAGTTCTTC; CDR3aa: CASRRQAGSSDEQFF
d_gene: TRBD1; abundance: -; j_gene: TRBJ1-5; v_gene: TRBV2; CDR3nt: TGTGCCAGCAGGGTGACAGGGGGCAGGGATCAGCCCCAGCATTTT; CDR3aa: CASRVTGGRDQPQHF
d_gene: -; abundance: once; j_gene: TRBJ2-3; v_gene: TRBV30; CDR3nt: TGTGTCTCACCTTGTCGACATGATACGCAGTATTTT; CDR3aa: CVSPCRHDTQYF
d_gene: -; abundance: few; j_gene: TRBJ1-2; v_gene: TRBV10-3; CDR3nt: TGTGCCATCAGCCTACAGGGCCCGTATGGCTACACCTTC; CDR3aa: CAISLQGPYGYTF
d_gene: TRBD1; abundance: -; j_gene: TRBJ1-3; v_gene: TRBV19; CDR3nt: TGTGCCAGTAGGGGACAGGACACAATTTTAAACACCATATATTTT; CDR3aa: CASRGQDTILNTIYF
d_gene: -; abundance: -; j_gene: TRBJ2-7; v_gene: TRBV29-1; CDR3nt: TGCAGCGCCAGGGGCCTCCTAAACTCCTACGAGCAGTACTTC; CDR3aa: CSARGLLNSYEQYF
d_gene: -; abundance: -; j_gene: TRBJ1-1; v_gene: TRBV14; CDR3nt: TGTGCCAGCAGCCACCTAACAGGGCGCACTGAAGCTTTCTTT; CDR3aa: CASSHLTGRTEAFF
d_gene: TRBD1; abundance: few; j_gene: TRBJ1-1; v_gene: TRBV6-1; CDR3nt: TGTGCCAGCAGCCCCTCCCCAACAGGGGGCACTGAAGCTTTCTTT; CDR3aa: CASSPSPTGGTEAFF
d_gene: -; abundance: -; j_gene: TRBJ1-2; v_gene: TRBV19; CDR3nt: TGTGCCAGTAGTCGACAGGCGCTTTACTATGGCTACACCTTC; CDR3aa: CASSRQALYYGYTF
d_gene: TRBD2; abundance: -; j_gene: TRBJ2-3; v_gene: TRBV15; CDR3nt: TGTGCCACCAGCAGAGAGACTAGCGGGAGCACAGATACGCAGTATTTT; CDR3aa: CATSRETSGSTDTQYF
d_gene: -; abundance: -; j_gene: TRBJ1-2; v_gene: TRBV7-2; CDR3nt: TGTGCCAGCAGCTTACAGGGACATTCATCCTATGGCTACACCTTC; CDR3aa: CASSLQGHSSYGYTF
d_gene: -; abundance: -; j_gene: TRBJ1-4; v_gene: TRBV4-1; CDR3nt: TGCGCCAGCAGCCAAGTATATGGTAGTGAAAAACTGTTTTTT; CDR3aa: CASSQVYGSEKLFF
d_gene: TRBD2; abundance: once; j_gene: TRBJ2-1; v_gene: TRBV4-1; CDR3nt: TGCGCCAGCAGCCAAGAAAGAGTGGATAGCGGGAGGGCGGGGAATGAGCAGTTCTTC; CDR3aa: CASSQERVDSGRAGNEQFF
d_gene: TRBD2; abundance: -; j_gene: TRBJ2-2; v_gene: TRBV25-1; CDR3nt: TGTGCCAGTGGGAGGGGCCCGAACACCGGGGAGCTGTTTTTT; CDR3aa: CASGRGPNTGELFF
d_gene: -; abundance: -; j_gene: TRBJ1-1; v_gene: TRBV5-4; CDR3nt: TGTGCCAGCAGTAGCTCTTTGGATGCTGAAGCTTTCTTT; CDR3aa: CASSSSLDAEAFF
d_gene: -; abundance: -; j_gene: TRBJ1-4; v_gene: TRBV5-5; CDR3nt: TGTGCCAGTAAACCGGGGGGAGCTAATGAAAAACTGTTTTTT; CDR3aa: CASKPGGANEKLFF
d_gene: TRBD1; abundance: -; j_gene: TRBJ1-1; v_gene: TRBV29-1; CDR3nt: TGCAGCGTGAAGGACAGGGGTTGGACTGAAGCTTTCTTT; CDR3aa: CSVKDRGWTEAFF
d_gene: TRBD1; abundance: -; j_gene: TRBJ1-1; v_gene: TRBV6-5; CDR3nt: TGTGCCAGCAGATGGACAGGGGGGGACACTGAAGCTTTCTTT; CDR3aa: CASRWTGGDTEAFF
d_gene: -; abundance: -; j_gene: TRBJ1-1; v_gene: TRBV13; CDR3nt: TGTGCCAGCAGCGCCGGGACAACGAACACTGAAGCTTTCTTT; CDR3aa: CASSAGTTNTEAFF
d_gene: -; abundance: -; j_gene: TRBJ2-7; v_gene: TRBV27; CDR3nt: TGTGCCAGCAGTTTTTCAGGGGGGCTCTCCGAGCAGTACTTC; CDR3aa: CASSFSGGLSEQYF
d_gene: TRBD1; abundance: -; j_gene: TRBJ2-1; v_gene: TRBV25-1; CDR3nt: TGTGCCAGCAGTGAAGGGACAGCACTTTACAATGAGCAGTTCTTC; CDR3aa: CASSEGTALYNEQFF
d_gene: TRBD2; abundance: once; j_gene: TRBJ2-3; v_gene: TRBV5-1; CDR3nt: TGCGCCAGCAGCTCCGGGACTAGCCCAGATACGCAGTATTTT; CDR3aa: CASSSGTSPDTQYF
d_gene: -; abundance: few; j_gene: TRBJ2-3; v_gene: TRBV16; CDR3nt: TGTGCCAGCAGCCAATCCTACGGCACAGATACGCAGTATTTT; CDR3aa: CASSQSYGTDTQYF
d_gene: -; abundance: -; j_gene: TRBJ1-1; v_gene: TRBV19; CDR3nt: TGTGCCAGTAGTATAGCAGGGGCCCTATGGAATACTGAAGCTTTCTTT; CDR3aa: CASSIAGALWNTEAFF
d_gene: -; abundance: -; j_gene: TRBJ2-2; v_gene: TRBV18; CDR3nt: TGTGCCAGCTCACCAACAGGGAACACCGGGGAGCTGTTTTTT; CDR3aa: CASSPTGNTGELFF
d_gene: -; abundance: -; j_gene: TRBJ2-7; v_gene: TRBV10-3; CDR3nt: TGTGCCATCAGTGGATCAGGACAGGGAGGGAACGAGCAGTACTTC; CDR3aa: CAISGSGQGGNEQYF
d_gene: TRBD2; abundance: -; j_gene: TRBJ2-3; v_gene: TRBV12-5; CDR3nt: TGTGCTAGTGGTCTCCGACCTGGACTAGCGGGAGCAGATACGCAGTATTTT; CDR3aa: CASGLRPGLAGADTQYF
d_gene: -; abundance: -; j_gene: TRBJ1-1; v_gene: TRBV7-9; CDR3nt: TGTGCCAGCAGCCCCGGAGCGGGGAATGCTTTCTTT; CDR3aa: CASSPGAGNAFF
d_gene: -; abundance: -; j_gene: TRBJ2-1; v_gene: TRBV6-6; CDR3nt: TGTGCCAGTGGGCGGGAAGATCGGCAGTTCTTC; CDR3aa: CASGREDRQFF
d_gene: -; abundance: -; j_gene: TRBJ1-5; v_gene: TRBV7-2; CDR3nt: TGTGCCAGCAGGGAGAGATCAGGACTAACCAATCAGCCCCAGCATTTT; CDR3aa: CASRERSGLTNQPQHF
d_gene: TRBD2; abundance: -; j_gene: TRBJ2-1; v_gene: TRBV5-6; CDR3nt: TGTGCCAGCAGACTAGGGACTAGCGAGTACAATGAGCAGTTCTTC; CDR3aa: CASRLGTSEYNEQFF
d_gene: TRBD1; abundance: -; j_gene: TRBJ1-1; v_gene: TRBV6-5; CDR3nt: TGTGCCAGCAGTTTAGGGGGCACGGGCACTGAAGCTTTCTTT; CDR3aa: CASSLGGTGTEAFF
d_gene: -; abundance: -; j_gene: TRBJ2-7; v_gene: TRBV11-2; CDR3nt: TGTGCCAGCAGTCAGGGGTCCTACGAGCAGTACTTC; CDR3aa: CASSQGSYEQYF
d_gene: TRBD1; abundance: -; j_gene: TRBJ2-7; v_gene: TRBV4-1; CDR3nt: TGCGCCAGCAGCCGTACCACAGGGGGAAGTCGGCTTTACGAGCAGTACTTC; CDR3aa: CASSRTTGGSRLYEQYF
d_gene: TRBD1; abundance: -; j_gene: TRBJ1-1; v_gene: TRBV7-9; CDR3nt: TGTGCCAGCAGCCCTCAGGACAGGGGGTGGACTGAAGCTTTCTTT; CDR3aa: CASSPQDRGWTEAFF
d_gene: -; abundance: -; j_gene: TRBJ1-1; v_gene: TRBV29-1; CDR3nt: TGCAGCGTTGAAGGCCCCAGGAAAGGCGAAGCTTTCTTT; CDR3aa: CSVEGPRKGEAFF
d_gene: -; abundance: -; j_gene: TRBJ1-5; v_gene: TRBV27; CDR3nt: TGTGCCAGCAGTCCTAATCTTCCAGGGTCCCATAGCAATCAGCCCCAGCATTTT; CDR3aa: CASSPNLPGSHSNQPQHF
d_gene: -; abundance: -; j_gene: TRBJ2-7; v_gene: TRBV6-5; CDR3nt: TGTGCCAGCAGTTACTCAGGCAGGGTGGGCGAGCAGTACTTC; CDR3aa: CASSYSGRVGEQYF